This T cell receptor (beta chain) was obtained from a study of T cell repertoires in cytomegalovirus infection. This clonotype has a count of ten or more. In TCRdb, the reads were re-called with MiXCR into one record per CDR3 protein. The sample holds over 250,000 distinct CDR3 sequences; 25% are singletons and the top ten take 11% to 15%. V lost 3 bases, J lost 5 bases, and 6 bases stayed unmatched. From germline, CDR1 is SGHAT and CDR2 FQNNGV. The length of the CDR3 is 16 residues. The chain uses TRBV11-2 and TRBJ2-7, with TRBD2 identical over 14 bases. Sequencing used PBMCs. This clonotype originated in a human donor in good health (CMV status not recorded). Some clones in this sample may be carry-over from other donors' samples. Written as DNA, the CDR3 is TGTGCCAGCAGCTTCGGACTAGCGGGAGGAACCCACGAGCAGTACTTC. It translates to CASSFGLAGGTHEQYF.